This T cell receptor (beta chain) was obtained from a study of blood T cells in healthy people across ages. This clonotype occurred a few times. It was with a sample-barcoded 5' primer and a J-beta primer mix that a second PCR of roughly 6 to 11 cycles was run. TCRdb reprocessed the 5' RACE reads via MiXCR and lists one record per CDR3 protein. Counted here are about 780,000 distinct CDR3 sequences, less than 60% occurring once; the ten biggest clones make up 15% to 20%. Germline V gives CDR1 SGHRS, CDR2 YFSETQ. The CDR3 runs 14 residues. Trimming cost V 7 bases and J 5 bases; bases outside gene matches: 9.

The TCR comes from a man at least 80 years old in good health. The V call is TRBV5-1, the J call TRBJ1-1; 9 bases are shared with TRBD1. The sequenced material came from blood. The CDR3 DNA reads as TGCGCCAGCGCCTCACAGGGGGCGGGAACTGAAGCTTTCTTT. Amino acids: CASASQGAGTEAFF.